The rows below give T cell receptor beta chains drawn from one sample of a study of identical twins. TCRdb reprocessed the 5' RACE reads via MiXCR and lists one record per CDR3 protein. The data contain fewer than 650,000 distinct CDR3 sequences, about 7.6% of them singletons. These data were likewise used in another study, on yellow fever vaccine responses in identical twins.

Sample: PBMCs. The receptors originated from a woman aged 18 to 35 in good health. CDR3s include the opening cysteine and the closing phenylalanine or tryptophan. D genes are given only for firm matches. Size is stated for part of the rows, as once, few or many counts, or as a class when the clone is expanded.

many	TRBV12-3/TRBV12-4	TRBJ2-1	-	CASSLSPINNEQFF	TGTGCCAGCAGTTTATCGCCGATTAACAATGAGCAGTTCTTC
-	TRBV20-1	TRBJ2-1	-	CSARLGGTYNEQFF	TGCAGTGCTAGACTCGGGGGAACCTACAATGAGCAGTTCTTC
many	TRBV11-2	TRBJ2-1	TRBD1	CASSLGTGGNEQFF	TGTGCCAGCAGCTTAGGGACAGGGGGCAATGAGCAGTTCTTC
many	TRBV10-3	TRBJ2-3	-	CASLNSGTDTQYF	TGTGCCAGCTTAAACTCAGGAACAGATACGCAGTATTTT
-	TRBV20-1	TRBJ1-2	TRBD1	CSARGDTGGLRGYTF	TGCAGTGCTAGAGGTGACACAGGGGGCCTTAGAGGCTACACCTTC
-	TRBV29-1	TRBJ2-2	TRBD1	CSVFSPRDRAIGELFF	TGCAGCGTTTTTTCGCCCCGGGACAGGGCGATCGGGGAGCTGTTTTTT
many	TRBV12-3/TRBV12-4	TRBJ2-3	TRBD1	CASKGDRFSTDTQYF	TGTGCCAGCAAGGGGGACAGGTTTAGCACAGATACGCAGTATTTT
many	TRBV28	TRBJ1-3	-	CASSPQGLSSGNTIYF	TGTGCCAGCAGCCCTCAGGGGCTGAGCTCTGGAAACACCATATATTTT
-	TRBV24-1	TRBJ2-1	TRBD1	CATSDRDRVNEQFF	TGTGCCACCAGTGACCGGGACAGGGTCAATGAGCAGTTCTTC
many	TRBV3-1	TRBJ2-1	TRBD2	CASSRTSGRYDEQFF	TGTGCCAGCAGCCGGACTAGCGGGAGGTACGATGAGCAGTTCTTC
many	TRBV14	TRBJ2-3	-	CASSQDGGSTDTQYF	TGTGCCAGCAGCCAAGACGGCGGATCAACAGATACGCAGTATTTT
few	TRBV20-1	TRBJ1-5	TRBD1	CSARTGGSNQPQHF	TGCAGTGCTAGGACAGGGGGTTCCAATCAGCCCCAGCATTTT
many	TRBV5-1	TRBJ2-6	TRBD1	CASSFTGDAGANVLTF	TGCGCCAGCAGTTTCACAGGGGACGCTGGGGCCAACGTCCTGACTTTC
-	TRBV6-5	TRBJ1-2	-	CASSWTEGPGGYTF	TGTGCCAGCAGTTGGACTGAGGGTCCAGGTGGCTACACCTTC
many	TRBV6-6	TRBJ1-5	-	CASGGASQPQHF	TGTGCCAGCGGGGGGGCATCTCAGCCCCAGCATTTT
-	TRBV5-1	TRBJ2-1	-	CASSLVGEGGNEQFF	TGCGCCAGCAGCTTGGTGGGGGAAGGAGGCAATGAGCAGTTCTTC
few	TRBV29-1	TRBJ2-2	TRBD1	CSVGQDSYTGELFF	TGCAGCGTCGGACAGGACAGTTACACCGGGGAGCTGTTTTTT
many	TRBV10-2	TRBJ2-1	-	CASSETVPEQFF	TGCGCCAGCAGTGAGACCGTCCCGGAGCAGTTCTTC
many	TRBV5-1	TRBJ2-1	TRBD2	CASSSTSATYNEQFF	TGCGCCAGCAGCTCGACTAGCGCGACCTACAATGAGCAGTTCTTC
many	TRBV7-2	TRBJ2-5	-	CASRLGLLIQETQYF	TGTGCCAGCAGGCTGGGACTCCTCATACAAGAGACCCAGTACTTC
-	TRBV29-1	TRBJ2-5	TRBD1	CSVEDRDRVLKTRPQETQYF	TGCAGCGTTGAAGATCGAGACAGGGTGCTAAAAACGCGACCTCAAGAGACCCAGTACTTC
-	TRBV28	TRBJ1-5	TRBD1	CASRWDRGTIGNQPQHF	TGTGCCAGCAGGTGGGACAGAGGGACTATAGGCAATCAGCCCCAGCATTTT
-	TRBV10-3	TRBJ2-1	-	CAISDRGALGDNEQFF	TGTGCCATCAGTGACAGGGGGGCATTGGGTGACAATGAGCAGTTCTTC
-	TRBV12-3/TRBV12-4	TRBJ1-2	TRBD1	CASSFGQVIGYTF	TGTGCCAGCAGTTTCGGACAGGTGATTGGCTACACCTTC
few	TRBV10-3	TRBJ2-6	-	CAISERGGAPGANVLTF	TGTGCCATCAGTGAGAGGGGCGGGGCTCCTGGGGCCAACGTCCTGACTTTC
-	TRBV3-1	TRBJ2-1	TRBD2	CASRTSGGALEQFF	TGTGCCAGCAGGACTAGCGGGGGGGCTCTCGAGCAGTTCTTC
-	TRBV7-6	TRBJ1-1	-	CASSLQGGITEAFF	TGTGCCAGCAGCTTACAAGGGGGGATAACTGAAGCTTTCTTT
few	TRBV28	TRBJ2-1	TRBD2	CASSLLSGGLVEQFF	TGTGCCAGCAGTTTATTATCGGGGGGGCTCGTTGAGCAGTTCTTC
-	TRBV27	TRBJ2-7	TRBD1	CASGRPGQGTYEQYF	TGTGCCAGCGGCCGGCCGGGACAGGGGACCTACGAGCAGTACTTC
many	TRBV7-9	TRBJ2-1	TRBD2	CASSLNSGGALNEQFF	TGTGCCAGCAGCCTTAATAGCGGGGGGGCGCTCAATGAGCAGTTCTTC
many	TRBV29-1	TRBJ2-7	-	CSVEGDGTVSYEQYF	TGCAGCGTTGAGGGGGACGGGACGGTCTCCTACGAGCAGTACTTC
-	TRBV20-1	TRBJ2-3	-	CSARDLQENTDTQYF	TGCAGTGCTAGAGATTTACAGGAGAACACAGATACGCAGTATTTT
many	TRBV5-1	TRBJ2-2	TRBD2	CASHLAGAENTGELFF	TGCGCCAGCCACTTAGCGGGGGCGGAGAACACCGGGGAGCTGTTTTTT
many	TRBV4-1	TRBJ1-1	-	CASSQDRPARGSHSFF	TGCGCCAGCAGCCAAGATCGACCGGCGAGGGGGTCCCATTCTTTCTTT
many	TRBV12-3/TRBV12-4	TRBJ2-2	-	CASSLGSSNTGELFF	TGTGCCAGCAGTTTAGGTAGCTCGAACACCGGGGAGCTGTTTTTT
few	TRBV7-6	TRBJ1-5	-	CASSPAGQPQHF	TGTGCCAGCAGCCCCGCCGGGCAGCCCCAGCATTTT
few	TRBV29-1	TRBJ2-1	TRBD1	CSVEDRWTGRYANEQFF	TGCAGCGTTGAAGATCGCTGGACAGGGAGATACGCCAATGAGCAGTTCTTC
-	TRBV10-3	TRBJ2-7	-	CAITQTSSTYEQYF	TGTGCCATCACCCAAACCAGCTCCACCTACGAGCAGTACTTC
-	TRBV4-1	TRBJ2-7	TRBD1	CASSKDLGQGYYEQYF	TGCGCCAGCAGCAAGGATCTAGGACAGGGGTACTACGAGCAGTACTTC
many	TRBV6-5	TRBJ2-3	-	CASDGGDTQYF	TGTGCCAGCGACGGAGGCGATACGCAGTATTTT
-	TRBV25-1	TRBJ2-1	-	CASSAGSTYNEQFF	TGTGCCAGCAGTGCGGGGAGCACCTACAATGAGCAGTTCTTC